The 31 T cell receptor beta chains given below trace back to one sample, sequenced in a study of cytomegalovirus exposure and HLA in healthy donors. Using immunoSEQ multiplex PCR, the repertoire was profiled, and TCRdb retains in-frame clones only, with some absent. The table has approximately 170,000 clones, just under 85% seen once. The sample consisted of PBMCs. The receptor set was obtained from a man between 25 and 39 years old in good health and CMV-seropositive.

The rearrangement uses TRBV5-6 and TRBJ1-3; no clear D gene. Germline V lookup: CDR1 SGHDT, CDR2 YYEEEE. The CDR3 runs to 16 residues. V was clipped by 1 base and J by 0 bases, with 11 bases between them. The CDR3 sequence: CASSLKLPHSGNTIYF. The DNA of the CDR3 is TGTGCCAGCAGCTTGAAACTCCCCCACTCTGGAAACACCATATATTTT.

V usage is TRBV27 and J usage is TRBJ2-1, with D possibly matching TRBD1 (5 bases). The CDR3 is 15 residues long. Trimming cost V 6 bases and J 1 base, with 13 bases left between them. Germline CDR1 is MNHEY and CDR2 is SMNVEV (reference sequence). This chain's CDR3 is CASSRRGISYNEQFF. DNA of the CDR3: TGTGCCAGCAGCCGAAGGGGTATTTCCTACAATGAGCAGTTCTTC.

The chain has TRBV18 and TRBJ1-2; possibly TRBD1 for D (5 bases). This CDR3 region has 13 residues. The V and J ends lost 10 bases and 0 bases respectively, with 12 bases between them. Germline V gene sequence: CDR1 KGHSH, CDR2 LQKENI. The CDR3 DNA follows: TGTGCCACCGAAGGAGGGGCTAACTATGGCTACACCTTC. Residues: CATEGGANYGYTF.

The chain joins TRBV5-1 to TRBJ2-1; 12 bases agree with TRBD2. This CDR3 region has 16 residues. Germline V gene sequence: CDR1 SGHRS, CDR2 YFSETQ. V shed 4 bases, J shed 2 bases, and the junction held 4 bases outside the gene matches. CDR3 loop: CASSVASGGAYNEQFF. CDR3 coding DNA: TGCGCCAGCAGCGTAGCTAGCGGGGGGGCCTACAATGAGCAGTTCTTC.

The CDR3 spells CASSSTTGGTGNTIYF. The CDR3 nucleotides read TGTGCCAGCAGCTCGACCACAGGGGGGACTGGAAACACCATATATTTT. The chain recombines TRBV7-9 with TRBJ1-3, with 8 bases aligning to TRBD1. Per germline, CDR1 SEHNR and CDR2 FQNEAQ (reference sequence). Trimming removed 4 bases from V and 2 bases from J; junction bases left unmatched: 7. The CDR3 spans 16 residues.

The chain employs TRBV29-1 and TRBJ2-1; 7 bases agree with TRBD2. Germline lookup yields CDR1 SQVTM and CDR2 ANQGSEA. After removal of 3 bases from V and 4 bases from J, the junction contained 6 bases not matched to a gene. There are 14 residues in the CDR3. The CDR3 protein is CSVEGGGPYNEQFF. CDR3 bases: TGCAGCGTTGAGGGGGGGGGACCTTACAATGAGCAGTTCTTC.

V gene TRBV16 combines with J gene TRBJ2-7; D uncertain. The CDR3 has 14 amino acids. V lost 0 bases, J lost 0 bases, and 6 bases lay in between. The germline V gene has CDR1 KGHSY and CDR2 FQNENV. CDR3 sequence reads: CASSQSTVSYEQYF. CDR3 coding DNA: TGTGCCAGCAGCCAATCAACAGTCTCCTACGAGCAGTACTTC.

CDR3 nucleotides: TGCAGCGTTGGTATCGTTGGGAGCTCCTACAATGAGCAGTTCTTC. Translated, it gives CSVGIVGSSYNEQFF. The V gene is TRBV29-1, the J gene TRBJ2-1; TRBD2 is a possible D gene (5 bases). Germline V CDR1 and CDR2: SQVTM, ANQGSEA. Trimming removed 4 bases at V and 0 bases at J, with 13 bases between. CDR3 size: 15 residues.

The chain has TRBV4-1 and TRBJ1-1; weak D call: TRBD1 (5 bases). Germline V gives CDR1 MGHRA, CDR2 YSYEKL. The germline V and J ends were trimmed by 4 bases and 2 bases, with 11 bases remaining between them. The CDR3 is 14 amino acids. CDR3 residues: CASSRAGKNTEAFF. DNA for the CDR3: TGCGCCAGCAGCCGGGCAGGGAAAAACACTGAAGCTTTCTTT.

The chain couples TRBV7-9 to TRBJ2-3; 9 bases are shared with TRBD2. This CDR3 comprises 15 residues. Germline V gives CDR1 SEHNR, CDR2 FQNEAQ (reference sequence). J was trimmed by 3 bases and V by 1 base; bases with no gene match: 2. CDR3 sequence reads: CASSLGGGATDTQYF. Written as DNA, the CDR3 is TGTGCCAGCAGCTTAGGCGGGGGGGCTACAGATACGCAGTATTTT.

The V call is TRBV5-1, the J call TRBJ2-3; the match to TRBD1 covers 8 bases. Trimming cost V 0 bases and J 8 bases; bases outside gene matches: 8. The CDR3 is made up of 15 amino acids. Looked up from germline, CDR1 is SGHRS and CDR2 is YFSETQ. The CDR3: CASSLVGQGAGTQYF. The DNA for the CDR3 is TGCGCCAGCAGCTTGGTTGGGCAGGGGGCGGGTACGCAGTATTTT.

The chain recombines TRBV5-4 with TRBJ2-7; D unresolved. From germline, CDR1 is SGHNT and CDR2 YYREEE (reference sequence). The CDR3 has 11 amino acids. The V gene lost 1 base and the J gene lost 5 bases, with 4 bases spanning the gap. This chain's CDR3 is CASSLYNEQYF. The CDR3 DNA reads TGTGCCAGCAGCTTGTACAACGAGCAGTACTTC.

V is TRBV7-2 and J is TRBJ2-5; 14 bases line up with TRBD2. V lost 1 base, J lost 5 bases, and 6 bases stayed unmatched. The CDR3 totals 17 residues. The germline gives CDR1 SGHTA, CDR2 FQGNSA. The chain's CDR3 is CASSLGTSGGRGETQYF. The CDR3 DNA reads as TGTGCCAGCAGCTTAGGGACTAGCGGGGGGCGGGGGGAGACCCAGTACTTC.

The gene calls are TRBV5-4 and TRBJ2-1; D ambiguous. Germline CDR1 SGHNT, CDR2 YYREEE (reference sequence). V was cut by 0 bases and J by 10 bases, with 5 bases left in between. The CDR3 length is 11 residues. The DNA for the CDR3 is TGTGCCAGCAGCTTGGTCGCGGAGCAGTTCTTC. This encodes CASSLVAEQFF.

The chain has TRBV13 and TRBJ1-2, with 7 positions matching TRBD1. The CDR3 runs to 14 residues. With V trimmed by 3 bases and J by 8 bases, 9 bases remained unmatched. Germline V gene sequence: CDR1 PRHDT, CDR2 FYEKMQ (reference sequence). The CDR3 region has the DNA TGTGCCAGCAGCTTCCCCGGACAGGCTAAAGGCTACACCTTC. It is translated as CASSFPGQAKGYTF.

This chain links TRBV5-1 with TRBJ2-5, with a weak D call TRBD2 (5 bases). In germline, CDR1 is SGHRS, CDR2 YFSETQ. The CDR3 consists of 17 residues. V was cut by 0 bases and J by 5 bases, with 20 bases left in between. The CDR3 reads CASSLEPWAEARETQYF. The CDR3 nucleotides are TGCGCCAGCAGCTTGGAACCCTGGGCGGAGGCGAGGGAGACCCAGTACTTC.

The CDR3 nucleotides are TGTGCCAGCAGATCAGAGGGGGCTTTAAACACTGAAGCTTTCTTT. Translating it yields CASRSEGALNTEAFF. V is TRBV9 and J is TRBJ1-1; 7 nucleotides line up with TRBD1. Looked up from germline, CDR1 is SGDLS and CDR2 is YYNGEE. The J segment lost 2 bases and the V segment lost 5 bases, leaving 9 bases of the junction unmatched. The CDR3 contains 15 residues.

The CDR3 sequence is CASSLDRGGGYTF. The DNA for the CDR3 is TGTGCCAGCAGCTTAGATCGGGGGGGTGGCTACACCTTC. The chain recombines TRBV11-2 with TRBJ1-2; TRBD1 might be the D (5 bases). The V gene's germline CDR1 is SGHAT and CDR2 FQNNGV. V lost 0 bases and J lost 7, with 9 bases in between. The length of the CDR3 is 13 residues.

The rearrangement uses TRBV19 and TRBJ1-6, with 7 bases that match TRBD1. With 3 bases clipped from V and 9 bases from J, the junction kept 5 bases outside the gene matches. The CDR3 length is 14 residues. The germline V gene encodes CDR1 LNHDA and CDR2 SQIVND (reference sequence). CDR3 loop: CASSIEGAGSPLHF. CDR3 bases: TGTGCCAGTAGTATTGAGGGGGCGGGTTCACCCCTCCACTTT. Variable domain in full (rest from reference TRBV19 and TRBJ1-6): DGGITQSPKYLFRKEGQNVTLSCEQNLNHDAMYWYRQDPGQGLRLIYYSQIVNDFQKGDIAEGYSVSREKKESFPLTVTSAQKNPTAFYLCASSIEGAGSPLHFGNGTRLTVT.

This chain joins TRBV30 and TRBJ2-3; possible D gene TRBD1, 8 bases. The CDR3 consists of 13 residues. Per germline, CDR1 GTSNPN and CDR2 SVGIG (reference sequence). The ends were cut back, 5 bases at V and 6 bases at J, with 15 bases in the middle. For the CDR3, the DNA is TGTGCCTGGTCGACAGGGGAGGGGGATACGCAGTATTTT. Translation: CAWSTGEGDTQYF.

This clone was recorded once. This chain connects TRBV7-2 to TRBJ2-7, with 11 positions matching TRBD1. The V gene's germline CDR1 is SGHTA and CDR2 FQGNSA. After removal of 5 bases from V and 3 bases from J, the junction contained 3 bases not matched to a gene. This CDR3 spans 14 amino acids. The CDR3: CASSPDRGHYEQYF. The CDR3 coding sequence is TGTGCCAGCAGCCCGGACAGGGGGCACTACGAGCAGTACTTC.

The CDR3 bases are TGCGCCAGCAGCTTGGCCGGGATGGGGAACACTGAAGCTTTCTTT. It translates to CASSLAGMGNTEAFF. V and J are TRBV5-1 and TRBJ1-1; no clear D. Germline V gene lookup returns CDR1 SGHRS and CDR2 YFSETQ. V lost 0 bases and J lost 1, with 10 bases in between. This CDR3 is 15 amino acids long.

The chain has TRBV4-1 and TRBJ2-6; D call uncertain. V was trimmed by 4 bases and J by 4 bases, leaving 14 bases between them. The CDR3 is made up of 16 amino acids. CDR1 is MGHRA and CDR2 is YSYEKL in the germline V gene. This chain's CDR3 is CASSRASPPGANVLTF. CDR3 coding DNA: TGCGCCAGCAGCCGGGCGAGCCCACCCGGGGCCAACGTCCTGACTTTC.

This rearrangement joins TRBV9 to TRBJ1-1, with 7 bases matching TRBD1. Unmatched junction bases numbered 3, after V lost 3 bases and J lost 1 base. The CDR3 totals 14 residues. The germline CDR1 and CDR2 sequences are SGDLS and YYNGEE. The CDR3 coding sequence is TGTGCCAGCAGCGCCCACAGGGGGAACACTGAAGCTTTCTTT. It specifies CASSAHRGNTEAFF.

V usage is TRBV27 and J usage is TRBJ1-6, with D perhaps matching TRBD1 (5 bases). V lost 6 bases and J lost 2, with 14 bases in between. The length of the CDR3 is 16 residues. Germline V gene lookup returns CDR1 MNHEY and CDR2 SMNVEV (reference sequence). The CDR3 spells CASSFAGGAYNSPLHF. CDR3 in DNA: TGTGCCAGCAGCTTCGCGGGGGGGGCCTATAATTCACCCCTCCACTTT.

This chain joins TRBV7-2 and TRBJ2-7; 9 bases line up with TRBD2. Germline-derived CDR1 and CDR2 are SGHTA and FQGNSA. Trimming took 1 base from V and 5 from J; bases not matched to a gene: 3. This CDR3 is built from 14 residues. DNA of the CDR3: TGTGCCAGCAGCTTAGTGGCGGGGGGGGACGAGCAGTACTTC. It specifies CASSLVAGGDEQYF.

The chain is built from TRBV18 and TRBJ2-3, with D tentatively TRBD2 (6 bases). Germline V CDR1 and CDR2: KGHSH, LQKENI. The CDR3 extends over 14 amino acids. Trimming removed 2 bases at V and 2 bases at J, with 8 bases between. In DNA, the CDR3 is TGTGCCAGCTCACCAGTAGCGGTCACAGATACGCAGTATTTT. Translated: CASSPVAVTDTQYF. Together with reference TRBV18 and TRBJ2-3, the CDR3 gives the full variable domain: NAGVMQNPRHLVRRRGQEARLRCSPMKGHSHVYWYRQLPEEGLKFMVYLQKENIIDESGMPKERFSAEFPKEGPSILRIQQVVRGDSAAYFCASSPVAVTDTQYFGPGTRLTVL.

This clone is deemed medium-sized (0.01 to 0.1%). The J gene is TRBJ1-1, the V gene TRBV19; D may be TRBD1 (6 bases). V dropped 3 bases and J dropped 4 bases, with 9 bases sitting between them. The CDR3 loop spans 13 amino acids. Germline assignment: CDR1 LNHDA and CDR2 SQIVND (reference sequence). The DNA of the CDR3 is TGTGCCAGTAGTATTCAGGGGCCCACTGAAGCTTTCTTT. It yields the protein CASSIQGPTEAFF.

In nucleotides, the CDR3 is TGTGCCAGCGGGCCCGGACTAGCGGGGGGGCTCGGAGAGACCCAGTACTTC. Amino acids: CASGPGLAGGLGETQYF. V is TRBV2 and J is TRBJ2-5; TRBD2 aligns across 15 bases. The ends lost 8 bases at V and 4 bases at J; junction bases unmatched: 11. The CDR3 extends over 17 amino acids. The germline V gene encodes CDR1 SNHLY and CDR2 FYNNEI. The full variable domain, completed using reference TRBV2 and TRBJ2-5, is EPEVTQTPSHQVTQMGQEVILRCVPISNHLYFYWYRQILGQKVEFLVSFYNNEISEKSEIFDDQFSVERPDGSNFTLKIRSTKLEDSAMYFCASGPGLAGGLGETQYFGPGTRLLVL.

This clone has just one count. This rearrangement joins TRBV20-1 to TRBJ2-7; TRBD1 might be the D (5 bases). The CDR3 spans 11 residues. Deletions cut 6 bases from V and 6 bases from J, with 12 bases between. The germline gives CDR1 DFQATT, CDR2 SNEGSKA (reference sequence). The CDR3: CSAGLISEQYF. CDR3 in DNA: TGCAGTGCGGGGCTAATCTCCGAGCAGTACTTC.

The V call is TRBV2, the J call TRBJ2-1; D unclear. V lost 6 bases to trimming and J lost 9 bases, with 18 bases between them. This CDR3 is built from 14 residues. The germline V gene has CDR1 SNHLY and CDR2 FYNNEI. The CDR3 loop reads CASSLTLTESEQFF. In nucleotides, the CDR3 is TGTGCCAGCAGCCTCACCTTGACGGAGAGTGAGCAGTTCTTC.